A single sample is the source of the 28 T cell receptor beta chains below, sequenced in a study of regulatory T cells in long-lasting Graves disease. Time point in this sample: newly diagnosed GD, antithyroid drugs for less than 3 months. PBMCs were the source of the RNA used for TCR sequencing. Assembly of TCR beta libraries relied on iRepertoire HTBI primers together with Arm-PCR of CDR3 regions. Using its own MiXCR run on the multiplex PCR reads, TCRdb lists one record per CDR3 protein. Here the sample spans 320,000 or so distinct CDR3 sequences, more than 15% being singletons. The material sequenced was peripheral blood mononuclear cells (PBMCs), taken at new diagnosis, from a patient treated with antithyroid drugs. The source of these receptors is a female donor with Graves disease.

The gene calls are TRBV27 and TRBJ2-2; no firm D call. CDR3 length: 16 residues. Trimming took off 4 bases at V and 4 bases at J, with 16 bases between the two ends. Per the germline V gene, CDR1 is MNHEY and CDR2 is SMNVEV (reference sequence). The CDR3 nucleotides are TGTGCCAGCAGTTACTCGAAGGTCTTAGGCACCGGGGAGCTGTTTTTT. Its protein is CASSYSKVLGTGELFF.

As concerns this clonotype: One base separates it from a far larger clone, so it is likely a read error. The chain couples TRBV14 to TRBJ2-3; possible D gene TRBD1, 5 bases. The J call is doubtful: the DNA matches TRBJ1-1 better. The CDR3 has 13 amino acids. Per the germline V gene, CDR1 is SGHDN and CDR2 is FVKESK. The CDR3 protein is CASSRITGSEAFF. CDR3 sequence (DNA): TGTGCCAGCAGCCGAATCACAGGATCTGAAGCTTTCTTT.

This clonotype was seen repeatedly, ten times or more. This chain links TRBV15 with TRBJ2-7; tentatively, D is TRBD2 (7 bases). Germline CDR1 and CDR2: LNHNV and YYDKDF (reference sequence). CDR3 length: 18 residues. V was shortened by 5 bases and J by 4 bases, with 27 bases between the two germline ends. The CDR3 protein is CATSRGRGQGGGDYEQYF. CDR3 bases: TGTGCCACCAGCCGAGGCCGGGGCCAGGGAGGGGGGGATTACGAGCAGTACTTC.

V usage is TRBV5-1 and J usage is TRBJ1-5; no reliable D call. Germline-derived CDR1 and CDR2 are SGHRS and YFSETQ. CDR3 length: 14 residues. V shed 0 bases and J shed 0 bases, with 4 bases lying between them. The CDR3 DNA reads TGCGCCAGCAGCTTGGATTCTAGCAATCAGCCCCAGCATTTT. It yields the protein CASSLDSSNQPQHF.

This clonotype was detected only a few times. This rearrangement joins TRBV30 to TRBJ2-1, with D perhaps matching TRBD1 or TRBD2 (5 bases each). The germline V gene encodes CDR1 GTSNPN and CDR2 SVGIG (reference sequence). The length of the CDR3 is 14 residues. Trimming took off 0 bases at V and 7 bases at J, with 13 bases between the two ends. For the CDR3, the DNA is TGTGCCTGGAGTGTCCGGGGACCGGGGAATGAGCAGTTCTTC. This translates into CAWSVRGPGNEQFF. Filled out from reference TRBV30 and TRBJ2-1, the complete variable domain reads SQTIHQWPATLVQPVGSPLSLECTVEGTSNPNLYWYRQAAGRGLQLLFYSVGIGQISSEVPQNLSASRPQDRQFILSSKKLLLSDSGFYLCAWSVRGPGNEQFFGPGTRLTVL.

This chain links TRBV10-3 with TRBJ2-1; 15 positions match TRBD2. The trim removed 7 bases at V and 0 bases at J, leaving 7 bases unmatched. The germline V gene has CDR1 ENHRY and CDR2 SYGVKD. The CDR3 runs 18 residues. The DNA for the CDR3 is TGTGCCATCATCAGGACTAGCGGGAGGGAGACCTCCTACAATGAGCAGTTCTTC. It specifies CAIIRTSGRETSYNEQFF.

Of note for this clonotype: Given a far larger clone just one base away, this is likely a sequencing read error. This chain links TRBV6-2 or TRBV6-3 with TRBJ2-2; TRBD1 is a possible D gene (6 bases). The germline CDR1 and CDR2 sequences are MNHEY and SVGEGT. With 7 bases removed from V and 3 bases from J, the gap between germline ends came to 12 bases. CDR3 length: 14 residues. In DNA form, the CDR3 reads TGTGCCAGCACTGGGACACCGGACACCGGGGAGCTGTTTTTT. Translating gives CASTGTPDTGELFF.

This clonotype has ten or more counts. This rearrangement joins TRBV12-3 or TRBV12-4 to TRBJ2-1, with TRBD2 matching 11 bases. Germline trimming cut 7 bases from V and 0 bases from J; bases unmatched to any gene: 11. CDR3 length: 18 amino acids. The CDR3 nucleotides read TGTGCCAGCAAGACGTTACTAGCGGGGGCCAGCTCCTACAATGAGCAGTTCTTC. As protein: CASKTLLAGASSYNEQFF.

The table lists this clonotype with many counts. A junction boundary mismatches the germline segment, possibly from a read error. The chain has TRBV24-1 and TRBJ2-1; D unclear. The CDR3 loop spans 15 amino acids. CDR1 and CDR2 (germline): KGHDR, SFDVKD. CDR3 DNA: TGTGCCACCAGTGATTATGGTAGCTCCAACAATGAGCAGTTCTTC. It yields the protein CATSDYGSSNNEQFF.

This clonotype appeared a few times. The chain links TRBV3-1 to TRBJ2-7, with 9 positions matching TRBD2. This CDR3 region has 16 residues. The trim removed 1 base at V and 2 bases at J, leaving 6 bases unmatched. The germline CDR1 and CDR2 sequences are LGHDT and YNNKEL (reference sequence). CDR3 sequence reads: CASSQAGIAGAYEQYF. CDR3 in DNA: TGTGCCAGCAGCCAAGCGGGAATAGCGGGGGCCTACGAGCAGTACTTC.

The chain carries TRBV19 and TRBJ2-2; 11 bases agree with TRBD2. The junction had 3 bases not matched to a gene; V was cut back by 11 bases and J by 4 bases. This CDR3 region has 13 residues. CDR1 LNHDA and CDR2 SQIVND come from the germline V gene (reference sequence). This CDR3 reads CAPLAGGTGELFF. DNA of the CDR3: TGTGCCCCCCTAGCGGGAGGCACCGGGGAGCTGTTTTTT.

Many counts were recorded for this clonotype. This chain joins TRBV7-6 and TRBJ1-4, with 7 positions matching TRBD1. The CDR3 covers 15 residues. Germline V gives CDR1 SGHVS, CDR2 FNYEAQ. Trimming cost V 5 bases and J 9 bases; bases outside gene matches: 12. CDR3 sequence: CASSPGTAPGKKLFF. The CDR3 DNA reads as TGTGCCAGCAGCCCCGGGACAGCCCCGGGTAAAAAACTGTTTTTT.

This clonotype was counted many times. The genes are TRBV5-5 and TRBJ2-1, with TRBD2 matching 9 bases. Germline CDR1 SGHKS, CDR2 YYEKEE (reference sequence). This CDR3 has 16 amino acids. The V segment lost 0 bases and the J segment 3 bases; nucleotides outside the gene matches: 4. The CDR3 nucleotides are TGTGCCAGCAGCTTGGTTCCTAGCGGGGACTACAATGAGCAGTTCTTC. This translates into CASSLVPSGDYNEQFF.

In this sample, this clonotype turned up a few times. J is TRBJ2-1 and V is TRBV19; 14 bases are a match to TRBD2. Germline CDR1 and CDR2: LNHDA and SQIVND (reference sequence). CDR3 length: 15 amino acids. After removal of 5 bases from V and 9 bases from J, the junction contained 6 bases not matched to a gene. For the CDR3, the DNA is TGTGCCAGTAGTCGACTAGCGGGAGGGCCTCCTGAGCAGTTCTTC. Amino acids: CASSRLAGGPPEQFF.

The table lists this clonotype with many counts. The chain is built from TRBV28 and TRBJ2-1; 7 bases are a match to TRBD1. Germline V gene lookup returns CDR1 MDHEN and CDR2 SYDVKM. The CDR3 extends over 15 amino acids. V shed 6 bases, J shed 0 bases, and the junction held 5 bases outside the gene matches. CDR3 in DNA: TGTGCCAGCAGGCCAGGGGGTAGCTCCTACAATGAGCAGTTCTTC. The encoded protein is CASRPGGSSYNEQFF.

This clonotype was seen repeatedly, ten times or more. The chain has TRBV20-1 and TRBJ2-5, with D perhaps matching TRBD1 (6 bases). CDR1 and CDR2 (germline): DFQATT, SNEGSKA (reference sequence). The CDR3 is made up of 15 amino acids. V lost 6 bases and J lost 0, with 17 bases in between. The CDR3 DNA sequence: TGCAGTGCGATCCCAAGGGGACACAACCAAGAGACCCAGTACTTC. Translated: CSAIPRGHNQETQYF.

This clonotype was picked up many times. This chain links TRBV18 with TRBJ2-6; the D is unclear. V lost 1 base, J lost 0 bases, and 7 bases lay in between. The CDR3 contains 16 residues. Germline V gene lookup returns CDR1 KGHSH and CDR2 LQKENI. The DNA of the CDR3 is TGTGCCAGCTCACCACTCGGATTCTCTGGGGCCAACGTCCTGACTTTC. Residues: CASSPLGFSGANVLTF.

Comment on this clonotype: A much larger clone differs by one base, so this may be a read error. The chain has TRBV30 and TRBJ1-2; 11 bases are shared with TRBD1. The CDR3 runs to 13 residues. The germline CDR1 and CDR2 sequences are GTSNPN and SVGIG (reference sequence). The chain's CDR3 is CAWGDRGNYSYTF. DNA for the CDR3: TGTGCCTGGGGGGACAGGGGGAACTATAGCTACACCTTC.

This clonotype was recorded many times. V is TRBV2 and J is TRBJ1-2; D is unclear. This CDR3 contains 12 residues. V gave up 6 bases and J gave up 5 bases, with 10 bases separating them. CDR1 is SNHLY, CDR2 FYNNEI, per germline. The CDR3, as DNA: TGTGCCAGCAGACCCCTCGTTTATGGCTACACCTTC. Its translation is CASRPLVYGYTF.

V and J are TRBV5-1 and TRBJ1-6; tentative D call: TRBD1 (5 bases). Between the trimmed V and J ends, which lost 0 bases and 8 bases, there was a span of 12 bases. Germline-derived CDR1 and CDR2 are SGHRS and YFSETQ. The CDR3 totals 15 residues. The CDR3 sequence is CASSLEGRSDSPLHF. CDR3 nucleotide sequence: TGCGCCAGCAGCTTGGAGGGACGGAGCGATTCACCCCTCCACTTT.

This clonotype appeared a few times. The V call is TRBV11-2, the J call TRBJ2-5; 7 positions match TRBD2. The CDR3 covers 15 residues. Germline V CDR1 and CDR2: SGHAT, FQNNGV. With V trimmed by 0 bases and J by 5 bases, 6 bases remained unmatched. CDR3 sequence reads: CASSLDRGSGETQYF. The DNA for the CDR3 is TGTGCCAGCAGCTTAGACCGCGGGAGCGGCGAGACCCAGTACTTC.

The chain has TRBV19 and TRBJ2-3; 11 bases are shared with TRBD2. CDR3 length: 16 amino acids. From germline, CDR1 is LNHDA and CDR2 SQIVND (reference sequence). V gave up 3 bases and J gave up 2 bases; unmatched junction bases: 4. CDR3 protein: CASSMGLAELTDTQYF. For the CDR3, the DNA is TGTGCCAGTAGTATGGGACTAGCGGAACTCACAGATACGCAGTATTTT.

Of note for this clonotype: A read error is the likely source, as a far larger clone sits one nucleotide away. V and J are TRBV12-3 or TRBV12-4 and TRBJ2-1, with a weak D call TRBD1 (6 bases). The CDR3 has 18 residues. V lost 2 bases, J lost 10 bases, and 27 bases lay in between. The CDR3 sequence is CASSLLTASTGNFYEQFF. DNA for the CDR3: TGTGCCAGCAGTTTACTCACCGCCTCGACAGGTAACTTCTACGAGCAGTTCTTC.

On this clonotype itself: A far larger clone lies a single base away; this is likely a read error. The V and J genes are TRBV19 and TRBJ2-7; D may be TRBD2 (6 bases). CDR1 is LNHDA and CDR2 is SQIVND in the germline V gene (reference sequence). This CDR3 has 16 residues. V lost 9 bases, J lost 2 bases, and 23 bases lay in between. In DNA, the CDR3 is TGTGCCAGCAGCTTAGGGGCTAGCGCCACCCCCTACGAGCAGTACTTC. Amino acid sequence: CASSLGASATPYEQYF.

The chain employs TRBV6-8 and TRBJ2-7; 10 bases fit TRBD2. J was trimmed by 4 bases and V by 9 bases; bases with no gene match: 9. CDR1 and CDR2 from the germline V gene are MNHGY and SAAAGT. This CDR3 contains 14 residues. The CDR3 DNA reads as TGTGCCAGTCCTACCACTAGCGGGACTTACGAGCAGTACTTC. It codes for CASPTTSGTYEQYF.

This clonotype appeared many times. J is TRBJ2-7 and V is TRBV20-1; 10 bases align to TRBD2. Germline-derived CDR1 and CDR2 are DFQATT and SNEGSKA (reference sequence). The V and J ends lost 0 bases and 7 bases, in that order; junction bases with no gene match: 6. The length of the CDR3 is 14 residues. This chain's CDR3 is CSAREDEREGEQYF. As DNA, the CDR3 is TGCAGTGCTAGAGAAGATGAGCGGGAGGGTGAGCAGTACTTC.

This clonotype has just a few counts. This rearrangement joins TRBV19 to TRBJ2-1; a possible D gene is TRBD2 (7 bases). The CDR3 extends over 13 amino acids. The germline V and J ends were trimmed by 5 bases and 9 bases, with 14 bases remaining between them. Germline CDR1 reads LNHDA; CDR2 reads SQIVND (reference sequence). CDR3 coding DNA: TGTGCCAGTAGTGTCAGGGAGGGGGGTGAGCAGTTCTTC. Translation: CASSVREGGEQFF.

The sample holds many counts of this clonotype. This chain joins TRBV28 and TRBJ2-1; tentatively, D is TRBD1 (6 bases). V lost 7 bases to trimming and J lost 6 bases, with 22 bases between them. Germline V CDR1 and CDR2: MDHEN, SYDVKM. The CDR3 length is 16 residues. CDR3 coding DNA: TGTGCCAGCATTCCACCCTCGGGGACACCACTCAATGAGCAGTTCTTC. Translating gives CASIPPSGTPLNEQFF.